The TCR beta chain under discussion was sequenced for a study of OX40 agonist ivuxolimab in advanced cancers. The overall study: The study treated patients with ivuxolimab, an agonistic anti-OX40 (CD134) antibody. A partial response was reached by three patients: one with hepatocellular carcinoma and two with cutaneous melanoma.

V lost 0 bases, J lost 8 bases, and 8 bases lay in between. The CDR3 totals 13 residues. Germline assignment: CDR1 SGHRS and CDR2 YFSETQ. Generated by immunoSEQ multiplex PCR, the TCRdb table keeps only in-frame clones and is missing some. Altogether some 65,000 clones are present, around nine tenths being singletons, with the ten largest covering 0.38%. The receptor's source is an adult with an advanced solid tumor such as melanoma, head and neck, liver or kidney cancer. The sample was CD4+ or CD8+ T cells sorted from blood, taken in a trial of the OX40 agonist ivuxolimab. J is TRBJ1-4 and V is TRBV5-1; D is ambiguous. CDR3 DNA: TGCGCCAGCAGCTTGGGGGCCGACGAAAAACTGTTTTTT. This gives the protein CASSLGADEKLFF. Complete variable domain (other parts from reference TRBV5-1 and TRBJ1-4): KAGVTQTPRYLIKTRGQQVTLSCSPISGHRSVSWYQQTPGQGLQFLFEYFSETQRNKGNFPGRFSGRQFSNSRSEMNVSTLELGDSALYLCASSLGADEKLFFGSGTQLSVL.